This TCR beta chain appears in the sequencing data of a study of CD8 T cells in Susac syndrome. At the level of the study: Patients with Susac syndrome had blood drawn and were at that point therapy-naive, on corticosteroids, or on intravenous immunoglobulin alone.

Random hexamers served to reverse transcribe roughly 0.5 to 1 ug RNA. Amplification of TCR beta CDR3 by immunoSEQ multiplex PCR spanned 54 Vbeta and 13 Jbeta. MiXCR, run by TCRdb on the immunoSEQ multiplex PCR reads, gives a single entry per CDR3 protein. The table includes roughly 190,000 distinct CDR3 sequences, roughly 95% detected once. Per the germline V gene, CDR1 is LNHDA and CDR2 is SQIVND (reference sequence). The V gene lost 6 bases and the J gene lost 5 bases, with 16 bases spanning the gap. The CDR3 extends over 14 amino acids. The V call is TRBV19, the J call TRBJ1-2; D is unresolved. Sequencing was performed on CD4+ T cells from PBMCs. The sequence came from a human donor with Susac syndrome. CDR3 loop: CASSLRLASYGYTF. The CDR3 DNA follows: TGTGCCAGTAGCTTACGGTTGGCGTCGTATGGCTACACCTTC.